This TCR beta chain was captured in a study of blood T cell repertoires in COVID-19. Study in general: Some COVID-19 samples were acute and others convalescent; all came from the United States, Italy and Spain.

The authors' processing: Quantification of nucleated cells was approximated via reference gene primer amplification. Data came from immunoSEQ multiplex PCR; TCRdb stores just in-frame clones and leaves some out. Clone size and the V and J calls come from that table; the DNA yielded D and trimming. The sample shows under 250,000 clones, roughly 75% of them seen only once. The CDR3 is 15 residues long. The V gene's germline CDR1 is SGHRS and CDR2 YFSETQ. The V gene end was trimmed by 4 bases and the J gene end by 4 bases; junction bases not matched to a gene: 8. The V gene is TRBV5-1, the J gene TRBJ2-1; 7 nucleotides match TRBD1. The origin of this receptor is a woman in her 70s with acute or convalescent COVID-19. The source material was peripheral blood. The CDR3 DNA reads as TGCGCCAGCAGCCTTTTGACAGGGTCATACAATGAGCAGTTCTTC. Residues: CASSLLTGSYNEQFF.